This record concerns one T cell receptor beta chain sequence. What it binds is unknown. The data originate from a study of OX40 agonist ivuxolimab in advanced cancers. Study outcomes and limitations: In CD8+ T cells, expanded clones were on average more numerous than in CD4+.

With 4 bases removed from V and 12 bases from J, the gap between germline ends came to 22 bases. The CDR3 sequence is 14 residues long. The germline CDR1 and CDR2 sequences are SGHNT and YENEEA. This table comes from immunoSEQ multiplex PCR, and its TCRdb copy is limited to in-frame clones, with some not included. The sample lists 65,000 to 80,000 clones; around 90% were seen once. The material was CD4+ or CD8+ T cells sorted from blood, obtained in a trial of the OX40 agonist ivuxolimab. The clonotype comes from an adult with an advanced solid tumor such as melanoma, head and neck, liver or kidney cancer. The genes are TRBV11-3 and TRBJ2-7, with D possibly TRBD2 on 5 matching bases. The CDR3: CASSSQLMARVWYF. The CDR3 nucleotides are TGTGCCAGCAGCTCCCAACTTATGGCGCGGGTGTGGTACTTC. The whole variable domain, remainder taken from reference TRBV11-3 and TRBJ2-7, is EAGVVQSPRYKIIEKKQPVAFWCNPISGHNTLYWYLQNLGQGPELLIRYENEEAVDDSQLPKDRFSAERLKGVDSTLKIQPAELGDSAVYLCASSSQLMARVWYFGPGTRLTVT.